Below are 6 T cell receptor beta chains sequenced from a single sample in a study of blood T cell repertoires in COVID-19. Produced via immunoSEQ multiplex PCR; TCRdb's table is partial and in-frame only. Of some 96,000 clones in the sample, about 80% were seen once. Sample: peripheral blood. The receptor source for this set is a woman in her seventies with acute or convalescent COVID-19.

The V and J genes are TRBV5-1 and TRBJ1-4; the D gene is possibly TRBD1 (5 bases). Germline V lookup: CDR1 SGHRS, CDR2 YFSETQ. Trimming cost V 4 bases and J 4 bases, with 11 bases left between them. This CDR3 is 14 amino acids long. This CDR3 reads CASSERGINEKLFF. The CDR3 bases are TGCGCCAGCAGCGAGCGGGGGATTAATGAAAAACTGTTTTTT.

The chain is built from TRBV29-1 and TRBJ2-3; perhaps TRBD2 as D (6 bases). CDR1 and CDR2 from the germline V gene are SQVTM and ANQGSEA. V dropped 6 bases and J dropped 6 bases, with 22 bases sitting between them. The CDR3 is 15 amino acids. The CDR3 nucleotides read TGCAGCGTGGAAAAGGGATTCCTGGGAGGTGATACGCAGTATTTT. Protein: CSVEKGFLGGDTQYF.

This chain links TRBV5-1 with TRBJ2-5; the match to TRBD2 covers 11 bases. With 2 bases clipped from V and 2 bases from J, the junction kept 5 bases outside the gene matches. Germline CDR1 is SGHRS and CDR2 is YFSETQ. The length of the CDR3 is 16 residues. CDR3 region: CASSFLGTSGQETQYF. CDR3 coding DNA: TGCGCCAGCAGCTTTCTTGGGACTAGCGGACAAGAGACCCAGTACTTC. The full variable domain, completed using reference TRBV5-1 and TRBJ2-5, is KAGVTQTPRYLIKTRGQQVTLSCSPISGHRSVSWYQQTPGQGLQFLFEYFSETQRNKGNFPGRFSGRQFSNSRSEMNVSTLELGDSALYLCASSFLGTSGQETQYFGPGTRLLVL.

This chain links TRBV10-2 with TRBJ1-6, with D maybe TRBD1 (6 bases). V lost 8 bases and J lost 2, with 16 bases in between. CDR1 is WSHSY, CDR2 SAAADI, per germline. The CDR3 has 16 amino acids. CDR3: CASGLQTGAYNSPLHF. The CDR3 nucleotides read TGCGCCAGCGGGCTTCAGACAGGCGCCTATAATTCACCCCTCCACTTT.

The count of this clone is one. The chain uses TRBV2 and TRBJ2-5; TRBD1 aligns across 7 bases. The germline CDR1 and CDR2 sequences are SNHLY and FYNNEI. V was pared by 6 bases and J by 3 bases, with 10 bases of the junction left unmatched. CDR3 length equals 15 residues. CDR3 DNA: TGTGCCAGCAGGCTACAGGGGTTGCCGGAAGAGACCCAGTACTTC. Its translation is CASRLQGLPEETQYF. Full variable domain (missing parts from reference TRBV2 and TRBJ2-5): EPEVTQTPSHQVTQMGQEVILRCVPISNHLYFYWYRQILGQKVEFLVSFYNNEISEKSEIFDDQFSVERPDGSNFTLKIRSTKLEDSAMYFCASRLQGLPEETQYFGPGTRLLVL.

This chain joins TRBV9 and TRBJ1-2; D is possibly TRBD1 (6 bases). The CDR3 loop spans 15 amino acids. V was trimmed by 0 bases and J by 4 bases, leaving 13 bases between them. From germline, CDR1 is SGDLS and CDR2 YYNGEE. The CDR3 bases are TGTGCCAGCAGCGTAGAGGACAGTGATCTCTATGGCTACACCTTC. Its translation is CASSVEDSDLYGYTF.